This T cell receptor beta chain was obtained from a study of cytomegalovirus exposure and HLA in healthy donors. Study details: Per a later analysis, the roughly 690 first-cohort and 110 or so validation repertoires shared one platform.

The donors were part of the validation cohort, which consisted of more than 90 subjects and was separate from the first cohort of 666 subjects. Points from the study as a whole: High sensitivity and specificity were reportedly achieved when the classifier diagnosed cytomegalovirus status. TCR clusters originating in the first cohort tended to co-occur in the roughly 130 validation repertoires, according to a later analysis.

Concerning this clone: The antigen is unknown.

Using immunoSEQ multiplex PCR, the repertoire was profiled, and TCRdb retains in-frame clones only, with some absent. The table shows approximately 88,000 clones, with almost 85% occurring only once. The sample was PBMCs. This TCR derives from a woman under 30 in good health and CMV-seropositive.

Here the CDR3 DNA reads TGTGCCAGCAGTTTATCCCTAGAAAACACCGGGGAGCTGTTTTTT. This encodes CASSLSLENTGELFF. This chain links TRBV27 with TRBJ2-2, with unresolved D. The length of the CDR3 is 15 residues. CDR1 and CDR2 (germline): MNHEY, SMNVEV (reference sequence). V was shortened by 0 bases and J by 2 bases, with 7 bases between the two germline ends.